This T cell receptor (beta chain) was obtained from a study of radiation and T cells in renal cell carcinoma. The study's findings and limits: From baseline, blood top tumor clonotypes peaked at 2 weeks post-radiation. Without pretreatment biopsies, baseline tumor clonotype presence was undetermined.

Turning to this clone: What it recognizes is unknown.

The time point: blood 4 weeks post-SBRT, at nephrectomy. Treatment described: 15 Gy SBRT to primary tumor, nephrectomy 4 weeks later. Nephrectomy followed 15 Gy stereotactic body radiation by 4 weeks. Clear cell pathology was present in this patient's renal cell carcinoma. The V and J ends lost 0 bases and 4 bases respectively, with 15 bases between them. Germline CDR1 MNHEY, CDR2 SMNVEV (reference sequence). The CDR3 sequence is 16 residues long. The table came from immunoSEQ multiplex PCR; TCRdb's copy has only in-frame clones and leaves some out. The sample contains about 74,000 clones, about 89% of which appear only once.

The chain carries TRBV27 and TRBJ1-2; D not resolved. Sequences were derived from blood, sampled from a patient whose treatment included radiotherapy and nephrectomy. The clonotype originates from an older woman with renal cell carcinoma. As DNA, the CDR3 is TGTGCCAGCAGTTTATCGGGCGCCAACAACCTCTATGGCTACACCTTC. Translated: CASSLSGANNLYGYTF.